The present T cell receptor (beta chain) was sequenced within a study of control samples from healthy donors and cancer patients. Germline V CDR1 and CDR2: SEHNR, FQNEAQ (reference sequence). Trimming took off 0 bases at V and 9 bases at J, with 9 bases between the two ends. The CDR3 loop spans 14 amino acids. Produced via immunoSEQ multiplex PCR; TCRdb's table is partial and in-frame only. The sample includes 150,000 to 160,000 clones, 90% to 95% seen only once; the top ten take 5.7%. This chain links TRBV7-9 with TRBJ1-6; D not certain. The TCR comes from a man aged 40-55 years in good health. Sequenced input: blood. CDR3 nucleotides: TGTGCCAGCAGCTTAGCGGGCGCAGGTTCACCCCTCCACTTT. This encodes CASSLAGAGSPLHF.